This T cell receptor (beta chain) was profiled in a study of identical twins. General study points: Fewer insertions marked abundant cord blood beta clonotypes; young adult naive trended weakly, memory not at all.

About this clonotype itself: What it binds is unknown.

Each CDR3 protein is one row after TCRdb ran MiXCR on the 5' RACE reads. The data show fewer than 250,000 distinct CDR3 sequences, about 7.5% seen once. With 0 bases removed from V and 4 bases from J, the gap between germline ends came to 18 bases. The CDR3 is 16 residues long. Germline loops: CDR1 DFQATT, CDR2 SNEGSKA (reference sequence). The data were also submitted as part of a second study, on yellow fever vaccine responses in identical twins.

The TCR comes from a woman between 18 and 29 years old in good health. J is TRBJ1-2 and V is TRBV20-1, with D tentatively TRBD1 (5 bases). Material: memory (CD45RO+) T cells sorted from blood. CDR3: CSARDRGAGASYGYTF. The DNA for the CDR3 is TGCAGTGCTAGAGATCGCGGGGCAGGCGCCAGCTATGGCTACACCTTC.